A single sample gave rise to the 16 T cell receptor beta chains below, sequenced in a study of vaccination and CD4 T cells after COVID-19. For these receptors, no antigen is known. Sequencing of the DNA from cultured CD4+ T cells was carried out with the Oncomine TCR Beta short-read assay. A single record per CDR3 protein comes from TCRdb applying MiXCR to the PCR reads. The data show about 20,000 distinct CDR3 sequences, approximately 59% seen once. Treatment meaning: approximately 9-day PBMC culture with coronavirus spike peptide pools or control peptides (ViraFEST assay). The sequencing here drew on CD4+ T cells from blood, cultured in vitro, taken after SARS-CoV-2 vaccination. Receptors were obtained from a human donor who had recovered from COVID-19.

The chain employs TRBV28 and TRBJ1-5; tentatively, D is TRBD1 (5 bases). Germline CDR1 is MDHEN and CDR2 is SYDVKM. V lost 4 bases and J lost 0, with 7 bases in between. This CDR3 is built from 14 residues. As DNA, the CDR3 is TGTGCCAGCAGTTCGACAGTTAGCAATCAGCCCCAGCATTTT. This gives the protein CASSSTVSNQPQHF. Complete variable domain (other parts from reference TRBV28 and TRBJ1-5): DVKVTQSSRYLVKRTGEKVFLECVQDMDHENMFWYRQDPGLGLRLIYFSYDVKMKEKGDIPEGYSVSREKKERFSLILESASTNQTSMYLCASSSTVSNQPQHFGDGTRLSIL.

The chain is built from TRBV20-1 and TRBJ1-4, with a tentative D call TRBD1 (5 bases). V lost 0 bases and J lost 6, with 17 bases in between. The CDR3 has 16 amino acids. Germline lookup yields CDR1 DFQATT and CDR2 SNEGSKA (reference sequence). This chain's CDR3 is CSAREVLGGADEKLFF. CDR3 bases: TGCAGTGCTAGAGAAGTCCTGGGAGGGGCGGATGAAAAACTGTTTTTT.

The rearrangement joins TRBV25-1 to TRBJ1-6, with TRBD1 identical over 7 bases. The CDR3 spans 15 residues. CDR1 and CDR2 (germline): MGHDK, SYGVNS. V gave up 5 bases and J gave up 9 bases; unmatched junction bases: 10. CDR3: CASSLRDSLSSPLHF. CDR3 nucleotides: TGTGCCAGCAGTCTACGGGACAGCCTTAGTTCACCCCTCCACTTT.

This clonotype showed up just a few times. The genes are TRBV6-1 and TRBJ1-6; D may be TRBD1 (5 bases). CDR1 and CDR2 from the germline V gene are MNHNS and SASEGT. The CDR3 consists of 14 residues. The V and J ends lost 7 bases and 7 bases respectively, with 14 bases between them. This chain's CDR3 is CASNPGPKNSPLHF. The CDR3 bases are TGTGCCAGCAATCCGGGACCGAAGAATTCACCCCTCCACTTT.

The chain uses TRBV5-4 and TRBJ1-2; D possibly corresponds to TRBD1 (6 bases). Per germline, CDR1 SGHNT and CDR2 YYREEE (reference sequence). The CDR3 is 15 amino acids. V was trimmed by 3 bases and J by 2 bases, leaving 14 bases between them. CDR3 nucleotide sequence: TGTGCCAGCAGCTCATCGGGGGGGCTAAACTATGGCTACACCTTC. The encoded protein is CASSSSGGLNYGYTF.

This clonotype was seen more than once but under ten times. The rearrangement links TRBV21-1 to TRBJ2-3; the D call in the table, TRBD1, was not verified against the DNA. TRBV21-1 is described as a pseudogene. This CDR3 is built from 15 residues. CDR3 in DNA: TGTGCCAGCAGCCCGCCGGGACAGGGATCAGATACGCAGTATTTT. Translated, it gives CASSPPGQGSDTQYF.

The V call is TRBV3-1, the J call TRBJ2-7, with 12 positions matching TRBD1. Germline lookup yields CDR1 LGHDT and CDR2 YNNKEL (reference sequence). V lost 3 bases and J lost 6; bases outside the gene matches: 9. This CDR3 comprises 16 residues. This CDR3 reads CASSHNRGQGASEQYF. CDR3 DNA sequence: TGTGCCAGCAGCCATAATCGGGGACAGGGGGCCTCCGAGCAGTACTTC.

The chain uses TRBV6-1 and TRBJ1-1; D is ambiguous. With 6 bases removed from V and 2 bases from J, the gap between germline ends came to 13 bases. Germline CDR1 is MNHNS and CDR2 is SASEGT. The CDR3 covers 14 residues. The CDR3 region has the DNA TGTGCCAGCAGCCCCGCCGGAAGAAACACTGAAGCTTTCTTT. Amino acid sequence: CASSPAGRNTEAFF.

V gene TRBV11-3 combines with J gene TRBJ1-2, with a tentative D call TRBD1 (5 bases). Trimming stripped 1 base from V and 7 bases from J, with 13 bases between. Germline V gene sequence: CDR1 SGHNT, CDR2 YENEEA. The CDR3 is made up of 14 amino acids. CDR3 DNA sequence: TGTGCCAGCAGCTTAGGCATAGGGGCGAGTGGCTACACCTTC. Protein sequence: CASSLGIGASGYTF.

The CDR3, as DNA: TGTGCCAGCAGCTTATATCACTCTGGGGCCAACGTCCTGACTTTC. Its translation: CASSLYHSGANVLTF. The chain carries TRBV7-2 and TRBJ2-6; D is ambiguous. Trimming cost V 2 bases and J 0 bases, with 5 bases left between them. Germline CDR1 and CDR2: SGHTA and FQGNSA. The CDR3 has 15 residues.

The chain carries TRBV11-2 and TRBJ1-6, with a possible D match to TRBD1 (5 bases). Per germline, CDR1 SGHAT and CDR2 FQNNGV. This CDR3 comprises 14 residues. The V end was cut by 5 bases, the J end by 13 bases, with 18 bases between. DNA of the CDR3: TGTGCCAGCAGCCCCCCGGGCCCGGGGACGCCCCTCCACTTT. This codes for CASSPPGPGTPLHF.

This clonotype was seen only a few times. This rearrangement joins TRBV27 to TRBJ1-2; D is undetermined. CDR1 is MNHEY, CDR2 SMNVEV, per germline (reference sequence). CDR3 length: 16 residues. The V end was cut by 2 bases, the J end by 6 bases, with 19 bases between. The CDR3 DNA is TGTGCCAGCAGTTTAGCGGGCTTGGGGATGGTGCATGGCTACACCTTC. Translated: CASSLAGLGMVHGYTF.

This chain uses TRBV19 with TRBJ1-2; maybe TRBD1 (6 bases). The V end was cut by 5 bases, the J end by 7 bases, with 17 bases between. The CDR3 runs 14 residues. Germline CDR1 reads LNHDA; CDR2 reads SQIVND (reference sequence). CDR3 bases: TGTGCCAGTAGTTTAGGCAGGGGTCAATCTGGCTACACCTTC. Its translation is CASSLGRGQSGYTF.

CDR3 sequence (DNA): TGTGCCAGCACCAACCGACAGGGTATGAACACTGAAGCTTTCTTT. Its protein is CASTNRQGMNTEAFF. V and J are TRBV6-1 and TRBJ1-1, with TRBD1 matching over 7 bases. The CDR3 consists of 15 residues. Losses at the gene ends were 7 bases for V and 0 bases for J; bases not matched to a gene: 8. Germline loops: CDR1 MNHNS, CDR2 SASEGT.

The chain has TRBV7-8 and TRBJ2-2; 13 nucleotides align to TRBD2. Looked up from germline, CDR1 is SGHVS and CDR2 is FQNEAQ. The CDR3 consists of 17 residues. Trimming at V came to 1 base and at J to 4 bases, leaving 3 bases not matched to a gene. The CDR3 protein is CASSLGTSGRATGELFF. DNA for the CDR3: TGTGCCAGCAGCTTAGGAACTAGCGGGAGGGCCACCGGGGAGCTGTTTTTT. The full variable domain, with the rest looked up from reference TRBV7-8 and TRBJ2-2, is GAGVSQSPRYKVAKRGQDVALRCDPISGHVSLFWYQQALGQGPEFLTYFQNEAQLDKSGLPSDRFFAERPEGSVSTLKIQRTQQEDSAVYLCASSLGTSGRATGELFFGEGSRLTVL.

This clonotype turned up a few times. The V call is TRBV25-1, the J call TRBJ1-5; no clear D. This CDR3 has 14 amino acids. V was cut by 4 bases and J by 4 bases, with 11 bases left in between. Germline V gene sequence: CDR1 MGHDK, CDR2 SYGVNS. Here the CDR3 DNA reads TGTGCCAGCAGTGGAGGAGCGCCTAATCAGCCCCAGCATTTT. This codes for CASSGGAPNQPQHF.